The source of this T cell receptor beta chain is a study of cytomegalovirus exposure and HLA in healthy donors. Regarding this clone: Its cognate antigen is unknown.

Study findings and constraints: The study had only CMV serostatus as immune exposure information. The study flagged approximately 180 TCR beta chains as cytomegalovirus-associated. The authors later found TCR association rates varying by HLA locus, with DRB1 most and HLA-C fewest.

The V and J ends lost 3 bases and 4 bases, in that order; junction bases with no gene match: 3. CDR1 is SGDLS and CDR2 is YYNGEE in the germline V gene. The CDR3 consists of 14 residues. It was with 60 Vbeta and 13 Jbeta primers that the PCR ran. The assay was immunoSEQ multiplex PCR, and TCRdb's table has in-frame clones only and misses some. This repertoire shows some 62,000 clones, 70% to 90% found once; its top ten account for 1.4%. This rearrangement joins TRBV9 to TRBJ2-7; 11 bases line up with TRBD2. This TCR was sampled from a man between 18 and 35 years old in good health and CMV-seronegative. Sequenced: PBMCs. The CDR3 spells CASSASGGRYEQYF. The CDR3 DNA follows: TGTGCCAGCAGCGCTAGCGGGGGGCGATACGAGCAGTACTTC.